The TCR beta chain described here comes from a study of blood T cell repertoires in COVID-19. The V end lost 1 base, the J end lost 7 bases, and 14 bases lay between the germline ends. CDR1 SNHLY and CDR2 FYNNEI come from the germline V gene. The CDR3 has 15 residues. TCRdb keeps only in-frame clones here, not all; method: immunoSEQ multiplex PCR. The sample records some 170,000 clones, over 80% being singletons. The specimen was peripheral blood. The chain is built from TRBV2 and TRBJ2-1; possible D gene TRBD2, 5 bases. This TCR was sampled from a woman older than 75 with active or convalescent COVID-19. This chain's CDR3 is CASSEGGALSNEQFF. CDR3 coding DNA: TGTGCCAGCAGTGAAGGGGGAGCCCTGTCGAATGAGCAGTTCTTC.